Presented here are 19 T cell receptor beta chains from one specimen sequenced in a study of T cell responses to AZD1222 COVID-19 vaccine. Profiled with immunoSEQ multiplex PCR; TCRdb holds only in-frame clones, not every one. The sample has approximately 110,000 clones; around 87% are singletons. Material: peripheral blood, obtained on day 0 of AZD1222 vaccination. The origin of the receptors is an adult in good health.

V gene TRBV11-3 combines with J gene TRBJ2-1; the D call may be TRBD1 or TRBD2 (6 bases each). V lost 0 bases and J 7 bases, leaving 13 bases between the germline ends. CDR1 SGHNT and CDR2 YENEEA come from the germline V gene. This CDR3 comprises 15 residues. The CDR3 reads CASSLDGGGENEQFF. CDR3 bases: TGTGCCAGCAGCTTAGATGGGGGCGGGGAGAATGAGCAGTTCTTC.

V usage is TRBV5-4 and J usage is TRBJ1-1, with D hard to call. The CDR3 loop spans 13 amino acids. V lost 6 bases to trimming and J lost 3 bases, with 12 bases between them. Germline CDR1 reads SGHNT; CDR2 reads YYREEE (reference sequence). CDR3 residues: CASTNGDDTEAFF. As DNA, the CDR3 is TGTGCCAGCACGAACGGGGATGACACTGAAGCTTTCTTT.

This clone was seen only once. This chain connects TRBV11-2 to TRBJ1-2, with D maybe TRBD1 (5 bases). V lost 3 bases, J lost 3 bases, and 11 bases lay in between. The CDR3 has 14 amino acids. Germline assignment: CDR1 SGHAT and CDR2 FQNNGV. The CDR3 region has the DNA TGTGCCAGCAGCTTCCCCGGGGGGTACTATGGCTACACCTTC. Residues: CASSFPGGYYGYTF.

The count of this clone is one. This rearrangement joins TRBV28 to TRBJ2-1; D is possibly TRBD1 (7 bases). This CDR3 region has 15 residues. CDR1 MDHEN and CDR2 SYDVKM come from the germline V gene. The V end lost 7 bases, the J end lost 7 bases, and 20 bases lay between the germline ends. Written as DNA, the CDR3 is TGTGCCAGCATTAACTCAGGGGGGCCAGGGAATGAGCAGTTCTTC. This translates into CASINSGGPGNEQFF.

This rearrangement joins TRBV5-1 to TRBJ1-4; D gene uncertain. This CDR3 has 12 amino acids. Germline CDR1 is SGHRS and CDR2 is YFSETQ. The ends were cut back, 3 bases at V and 8 bases at J, with 8 bases in the middle. The CDR3 DNA follows: TGCGCCAGCAGCTCGGACCAGGAAAAACTGTTTTTT. It is translated as CASSSDQEKLFF.

The chain is built from TRBV6-6 and TRBJ1-1; D unresolved. This CDR3 has 13 residues. The V gene's germline CDR1 is MNHNY and CDR2 SVGAGI (reference sequence). Trimming left V 10 bases short and J 1 base short, with 13 bases between. CDR3 residues: CATKGLPNTEAFF. DNA of the CDR3: TGTGCCACCAAAGGCCTCCCGAACACTGAAGCTTTCTTT.

This clone has only one observation. The gene calls are TRBV19 and TRBJ2-2, with D possibly called TRBD1 or TRBD2 (5 bases each). There are 16 residues in the CDR3. Per the germline V gene, CDR1 is LNHDA and CDR2 is SQIVND (reference sequence). Deletions cut 6 bases from V and 3 bases from J, with 17 bases between. In DNA form, the CDR3 reads TGTGCCAGTAGAACCTCGTGGCAGGGACACACCGGGGAGCTGTTTTTT. It encodes CASRTSWQGHTGELFF.

The CDR3 DNA follows: TGTGCCAGCACCCGGGGGGCTAACTATGGCTACACCTTC. Protein product: CASTRGANYGYTF. The chain joins TRBV12-3 or TRBV12-4 to TRBJ1-2; maybe TRBD1 (5 bases). V lost 7 bases and J lost 0, with 9 bases in between. This CDR3 comprises 13 residues.

In its sample, this clone was seen once. V usage is TRBV4-1 and J usage is TRBJ2-7; 11 bases agree with TRBD2. Germline V lookup: CDR1 MGHRA, CDR2 YSYEKL. The length of the CDR3 is 17 residues. The J segment lost 0 bases and the V segment lost 1 base, leaving 5 bases of the junction unmatched. The chain's CDR3 is CASSQVSGGAFSYEQYF. The CDR3 nucleotides are TGCGCCAGCAGCCAAGTTAGCGGGGGGGCCTTCTCCTACGAGCAGTACTTC.

CDR3 amino acids: CASTPDRGVTGELFF. DNA of the CDR3: TGCGCCAGCACCCCGGACAGGGGGGTCACCGGGGAGCTGTTTTTT. J is TRBJ2-2 and V is TRBV5-1; 10 nucleotides match TRBD1. CDR1 SGHRS and CDR2 YFSETQ come from the germline V gene. V shed 6 bases, J shed 4 bases, and the junction held 6 bases outside the gene matches. The CDR3 has 15 amino acids.

This clone has more than one count but fewer than ten. The chain has TRBV5-4 and TRBJ1-1; 7 bases line up with TRBD1. V gave up 4 bases and J gave up 5 bases; unmatched junction bases: 8. The CDR3 loop spans 14 amino acids. Germline lookup yields CDR1 SGHNT and CDR2 YYREEE (reference sequence). The CDR3 here is CASSRKGAETEAFF. As DNA, the CDR3 is TGTGCCAGCAGCAGAAAGGGGGCGGAAACTGAAGCTTTCTTT.

The chain employs TRBV4-2 and TRBJ1-4; D call uncertain. The germline V and J ends were trimmed by 4 bases and 0 bases, with 3 bases remaining between them. Germline-derived CDR1 and CDR2 are LGHNA and YNFKEQ. The CDR3 is 13 amino acids. This CDR3 reads CASSPSTNEKLFF. In DNA form, the CDR3 reads TGTGCCAGCAGCCCGTCAACTAATGAAAAACTGTTTTTT.

This rearrangement joins TRBV25-1 to TRBJ1-1, with TRBD1 matching over 10 bases. This CDR3 has 14 residues. Germline V gene sequence: CDR1 MGHDK, CDR2 SYGVNS. The ends lost 6 bases at V and 5 bases at J; junction bases unmatched: 6. The CDR3 sequence: CASRSTGGITEAFF. CDR3 sequence (DNA): TGTGCCAGCAGATCGACAGGGGGCATTACTGAAGCTTTCTTT. Full variable domain (rest looked up from reference TRBV25-1 and TRBJ1-1): EADIYQTPRYLVIGTGKKITLECSQTMGHDKMYWYQQDPGMELHLIHYSYGVNSTEKGDLSSESTVSRIRTEHFPLTLESARPSHTSQYLCASRSTGGITEAFFGQGTRLTVV.

V usage is TRBV6-2 or TRBV6-3 and J usage is TRBJ2-3; a weak D match, TRBD1 (5 bases). Deletions cut 2 bases from V and 6 bases from J, with 12 bases between. CDR1 and CDR2 (germline): MNHEY, SVGEGT. This CDR3 is 14 amino acids long. CDR3 DNA sequence: TGTGCCAGCAGTTACGTCAGACCAGGGGATACGCAGTATTTT. Residues: CASSYVRPGDTQYF.

The gene calls are TRBV6-2 or TRBV6-3 and TRBJ2-7; D is possibly TRBD2 (7 bases). Trimming shortened V by 2 bases and J by 0 bases, and 14 bases separated the two germline ends. The CDR3 length is 16 residues. Per the germline V gene, CDR1 is MNHEY and CDR2 is SVGEGT. The CDR3 DNA is TGTGCCAGCAGTTACCGGACGGGGGGCCTCTCCTACGAGCAGTACTTC. Translated, it gives CASSYRTGGLSYEQYF.

The V call is TRBV5-4, the J call TRBJ2-3, with D possibly TRBD1 on 8 matching bases. CDR3 length: 17 residues. With 1 base removed from V and 3 bases from J, the gap between germline ends came to 18 bases. Germline CDR1 and CDR2: SGHNT and YYREEE (reference sequence). This chain's CDR3 is CASSLSSTGGGTDTQYF. For the CDR3, the DNA is TGTGCCAGCAGCTTGAGTAGTACAGGGGGGGGAACAGATACGCAGTATTTT. The variable domain in full, with the rest retrieved from reference TRBV5-4 and TRBJ2-3, is ETGVTQSPTHLIKTRGQQVTLRCSSQSGHNTVSWYQQALGQGPQFIFQYYREEENGRGNFPPRFSGLQFPNYSSELNVNALELDDSALYLCASSLSSTGGGTDTQYFGPGTRLTVL.

V and J are TRBV5-6 and TRBJ2-2, with D perhaps matching TRBD2 (5 bases). The V and J ends lost 4 bases and 6 bases respectively, with 10 bases between them. Germline CDR1 SGHDT, CDR2 YYEEEE. CDR3 length: 13 amino acids. CDR3 protein: CASSPAGPGELFF. The CDR3 bases are TGTGCCAGCAGCCCGGCGGGCCCCGGGGAGCTGTTTTTT.

This clone came up once. The gene calls are TRBV7-9 and TRBJ1-3; 8 nucleotides match TRBD1. CDR1 SEHNR and CDR2 FQNEAQ come from the germline V gene (reference sequence). Trimming removed 0 bases from V and 5 bases from J; junction bases left unmatched: 9. This CDR3 spans 17 amino acids. The CDR3 sequence is CASSLAGSGGFRNTIYF. For the CDR3, the DNA is TGTGCCAGCAGCTTAGCCGGTTCAGGGGGCTTCCGAAACACCATATATTTT.

The V and J genes are TRBV3-1 (or the pseudogene TRBV3-2) and TRBJ2-7, with D perhaps assigned TRBD1 or TRBD2 (5 bases each). The CDR3 covers 14 residues. The V and J ends lost 2 bases and 7 bases respectively, with 15 bases between them. Germline V gene data show CDR1 as LGHDT and CDR2 as YNNKEL (reference sequence). The CDR3 nucleotides read TGTGCCAGCAGCCAAATGAGACGGGGCGGAGAGCAGTACTTC. Protein sequence: CASSQMRRGGEQYF.